This T cell receptor (beta chain) was sequenced for a study of low-dose radiotherapy and immunotherapy resistance in tumors (dated by TCRdb to 2021 to 2024). Context from the whole study: Cohort 1 received 0.5 Gy per fraction every 2 weeks, with a prescribed total PTV dose of 6.5 Gy. Eight patients were included in the translational analysis: three from the first dose cohort and the first five from the second dose cohort. Nivolumab and ipilimumab were both given intravenously, with nivolumab at a 240 mg flat dose every two weeks and ipilimumab at 1 mg/kg every six weeks. In Cohort 2, 1 Gy per fraction was delivered every two weeks, for a total of 13 Gy over 26 weeks. Randomization of trial participants into treatment groups was not performed. Cyclophosphamide 200 mg/m2 was administered intravenously every two weeks, one day before each radiation and immunotherapy administration. Starting on cycle 1 day 1, patients took 300 mg of aspirin by mouth once a day for four cycles.

The time point label here, explained by the study, means: before trial treatment. Donors were enrolled in RACIN, a single-arm phase I dose-escalation trial in which nivolumab, ipilimumab, aspirin, low-dose cyclophosphamide and low-dose radiotherapy were combined. Patients were eligible if they had advanced solid tumors that were TIL-negative. CDR1 and CDR2, looked up from the germline V gene, are SQVTM and ANQGSEA. The CDR3 covers 14 residues, taking in both the cysteine and the phenylalanine. Only the CDR3 portion is preserved as DNA: 42 bases, with reading frame beginning at the first base. Trimming accounts for 5 bases at V and 3 bases at J, while the number of junction bases matched to no gene is 5. To make first-strand cDNA, Superscript III was used along with a set of TRAV- and TRBV-specific primers so that both the TCRalpha and TCRbeta chains were covered. A roughly 19-cycle PCR with Phusion amplified the TCRs, pairing a constant-region primer with the adapter that was attached to the V primers. The isolated mRNA was amplified using the MessageAmp II aRNA Amplification Kit, with in vitro transcription performed for around 16 hours at 37 degrees C. mRNA for TCR sequencing was isolated with the Dynabeads mRNA DIRECT Purification Kit. Indexed Illumina adapters were added in a second Phusion PCR of about 24 cycles, and the PCR products were purified with AMPure XP beads. Deep sequencing of TCRalpha and TCRbeta libraries was performed on an Illumina MiniSeq instrument. Under the source paper's analysis protocol: Using custom Perl scripts, TCR sequences encoding the same protein were pooled, out-of-frame sequences were removed, and the abundance of each clonotype was computed. Any TCR sequence backed by just one read was left out of the analysis. The metrics used to describe the repertoires included Shannon entropy, Gini index, clonality, richness, and the frequency of TCRs shared between repertoires. TCRdb handled the public reads itself, with Q25 trimming in fastp and clone calling in MiXCR, and kept productive beta chains. For every CDR3 protein sequence, its rows merge into one entry that carries the most common genes and DNA. The authors' filters were not applied to this entry. This sample is represented by tens of thousands of distinct CDR3 sequences; 9.4% of them were singletons. The top ten constitute about 1% of the sample.

Many counts were recorded for this clonotype. No cognate antigen has been identified for it. Base qualities are missing; no much larger clone stands one base away. The TCR sequence derives from a male donor with prostate cancer. Material: PBMCs, obtained before treatment. Recombination linked TRBV29-1 to TRBJ2-5, and TRBD1 matches 11 of the central bases. The CDR3 reads CSVWGQGGKETQYF. The nucleotide sequence is given as TGCAGCGTTTGGGGACAGGGGGGCAAAGAGACCCAGTACTTC. The reference TRBV29-1 and TRBJ2-5 proteins fill in what lies around the CDR3, so the full variable domain reads SAVISQKPSRDICQRGTSLTIQCQVDSQVTMMFWYRQQPGQSLTLIATANQGSEATYESGFVIDKFPISRPNLTFSTLTVSNMSPEDSSIYLCSVWGQGGKETQYFGPGTRLLVL.